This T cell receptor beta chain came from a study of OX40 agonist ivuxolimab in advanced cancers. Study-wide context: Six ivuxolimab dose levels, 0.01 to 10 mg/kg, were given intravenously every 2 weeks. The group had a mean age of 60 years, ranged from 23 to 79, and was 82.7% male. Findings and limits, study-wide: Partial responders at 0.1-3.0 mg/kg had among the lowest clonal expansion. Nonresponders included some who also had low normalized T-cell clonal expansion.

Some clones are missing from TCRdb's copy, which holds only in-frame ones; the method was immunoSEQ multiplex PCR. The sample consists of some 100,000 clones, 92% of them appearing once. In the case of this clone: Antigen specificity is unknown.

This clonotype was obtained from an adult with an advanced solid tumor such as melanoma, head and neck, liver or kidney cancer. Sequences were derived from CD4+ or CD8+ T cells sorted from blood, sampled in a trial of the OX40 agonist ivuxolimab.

The CDR3 nucleotides are TGTGCCAGCCTCAAGATGGGTTCTGAAGTCTATGGCTACACCTTC. This codes for CASLKMGSEVYGYTF. The chain joins TRBV6-6 to TRBJ1-2; D is unclear. With 8 bases removed from V and 4 bases from J, the gap between germline ends came to 20 bases. The CDR3 contains 15 residues. Germline V CDR1 and CDR2: MNHNY, SVGAGI (reference sequence).